This T cell receptor (beta chain) was observed in a study of OX40 agonist ivuxolimab in advanced cancers. In the study overall: Patients received the agonistic anti-OX40 (CD134) antibody ivuxolimab. A male proportion of about 84% was recorded, with mean age about 54 years and range about 23 to 90. Regarding the study as a whole: In the expanded peripheral T cells, antigen specificity was never determined.

The sample holds a few counts of this clone. As yet, its antigen is unknown. Libraries were prepared by immunoSEQ multiplex PCR; TCRdb keeps only in-frame clonotypes and omits some of them. The sample includes about 38,000 clones, 80% to 90% of them seen just once. The CDR3 has 15 residues. The chain joins TRBV1 to TRBJ1-6; TRBD1 is taken as the D call from the table, unchecked against the DNA. TRBV1 is an annotated pseudogene. The TCR was taken from an adult with an advanced solid tumor such as melanoma, head and neck, liver or kidney cancer. Sequencing was performed on CD4+ or CD8+ T cells sorted from blood, taken in a trial of the OX40 agonist ivuxolimab. CDR3 amino acids: CTSSPGRGQASPLHF. The CDR3, as DNA: TGCACCAGCAGCCCAGGCAGGGGGCAGGCTTCACCCCTCCACTTT.